These 10 T cell receptor beta chains were all obtained from the same sample, sequenced in a study of OX40 agonist ivuxolimab in advanced cancers. Produced via immunoSEQ multiplex PCR; TCRdb's table is partial and in-frame only. In the table there are 70,000 to 90,000 clones, more than 80% of which are singletons. The sequencing here drew on CD4+ or CD8+ T cells sorted from blood, taken in a trial of the OX40 agonist ivuxolimab. These receptors all stem from an adult with an advanced solid tumor such as melanoma, head and neck, liver or kidney cancer.

The V gene is TRBV6-6, the J gene TRBJ1-4; tentatively, D is TRBD1 (6 bases). CDR3 length equals 15 residues. Germline V gene lookup returns CDR1 MNHNY and CDR2 SVGAGI (reference sequence). The V end was cut by 5 bases, the J end by 2 bases, with 12 bases between. CDR3 region: CASSPGVVTNEKLFF. CDR3 in DNA: TGTGCCAGCAGTCCAGGGGTAGTCACTAATGAAAAACTGTTTTTT.

The chain is built from TRBV29-1 and TRBJ2-1; 10 bases line up with TRBD2. CDR3 length: 15 residues. V lost 3 bases, J lost 1 base, and 3 bases stayed unmatched. Germline CDR1 is SQVTM and CDR2 is ANQGSEA. This CDR3 is CSVDGTSESYNEQFF. In nucleotides, the CDR3 is TGCAGCGTTGATGGGACTAGCGAGTCCTACAATGAGCAGTTCTTC.

The V gene is TRBV28, the J gene TRBJ1-2; unclear D gene. Germline CDR1 is MDHEN and CDR2 is SYDVKM. The CDR3 runs to 13 residues. Between the trimmed V and J ends, which lost 2 bases and 3 bases, there was a span of 7 bases. CDR3 amino acids: CASSLVSHYGYTF. CDR3 nucleotides: TGTGCCAGCAGTTTAGTGTCACACTATGGCTACACCTTC.

Comment on this clone: The same CDR3 is also encoded by other DNA sequences in this sample. This chain links TRBV6-1 with TRBJ1-5; 10 nucleotides agree with TRBD1. The V and J ends lost 4 bases and 5 bases, in that order; junction bases with no gene match: 2. From germline, CDR1 is MNHNS and CDR2 SASEGT. The CDR3 has 14 amino acids. Here the CDR3 DNA reads TGTGCCAGCAGTGTCGGACAGGGGGATCAGCCCCAGCATTTT. This translates into CASSVGQGDQPQHF.

The rearrangement links TRBV19 to TRBJ2-1; TRBD2 matches at 10 bases. CDR1 and CDR2 from the germline V gene are LNHDA and SQIVND (reference sequence). CDR3 length equals 15 residues. V lost 5 bases, J lost 6 bases, and 7 bases stayed unmatched. The chain's CDR3 is CASSSLAGVSNEQFF. The CDR3 coding sequence is TGTGCCAGTAGTTCCCTAGCGGGAGTTTCCAATGAGCAGTTCTTC.

The V and J genes are TRBV28 and TRBJ1-3; D is undetermined. Germline CDR1 reads MDHEN; CDR2 reads SYDVKM. CDR3 size: 14 residues. V shed 11 bases and J shed 0 bases, with 14 bases lying between them. The CDR3 nucleotides read TGTGCCGCAGGTTCGCTATACTCTGGAAACACCATATATTTT. Amino acids: CAAGSLYSGNTIYF.

This clone is a singleton in its sample. The V and J genes are TRBV13 and TRBJ1-1, with 9 bases aligning to TRBD1. This CDR3 spans 14 amino acids. Germline CDR1 reads PRHDT; CDR2 reads FYEKMQ (reference sequence). V was pared by 2 bases and J by 4 bases, with 2 bases of the junction left unmatched. The CDR3 DNA reads as TGTGCCAGCAGCTTACCGGGACAGGGCACTGAAGCTTTCTTT. Translation gives CASSLPGQGTEAFF.

In this sample, this clone turned up a few times. This rearrangement joins TRBV28 to TRBJ2-3, with 7 bases aligning to TRBD1. From germline, CDR1 is MDHEN and CDR2 SYDVKM. V lost 2 bases, J lost 8 bases, and 28 bases stayed unmatched. This CDR3 spans 21 amino acids. CDR3 nucleotides: TGTGCCAGCAGTTTAGGGGATGTCCCGGGACAGCCCTGGACCAAGATAAGTACGCAGTATTTT. Its protein product is CASSLGDVPGQPWTKISTQYF.

The chain recombines TRBV27 with TRBJ2-7, with TRBD1 matching over 12 bases. Trimming took 3 bases from V and 6 from J; bases not matched to a gene: 9. Germline values: CDR1 MNHEY, CDR2 SMNVEV (reference sequence). The CDR3 covers 16 residues. Written as DNA, the CDR3 is TGTGCCAGCAGTTTCGGTCAAGGGACAGGGGGCTTCGAGCAGTACTTC. The encoded protein is CASSFGQGTGGFEQYF.

The chain links TRBV6-1 to TRBJ1-2, with TRBD1 as a possible D gene (5 bases). CDR1 and CDR2 (germline): MNHNS, SASEGT. The ends were cut back, 6 bases at V and 5 bases at J, with 19 bases in the middle. The CDR3 length is 15 residues. The CDR3 loop is CASREVEGRGYGYTF. The CDR3 nucleotides read TGTGCCAGCAGGGAGGTCGAGGGGCGCGGGTATGGCTACACCTTC.